Sequencing of this T cell receptor beta chain was carried out in a study of cytomegalovirus exposure and HLA in healthy donors. Whole-study context: Of the donors genotyped, 398 in all, around 76% fell in the Caucasian-associated ancestry cluster.

General study results and limits: A later analysis linked a missense variant in DCLRE1C to the trimming of TCR beta V and J genes. TCR beta sequences numbering under 20,000 were associated with HLA alleles at 0.05 false discovery rate in a later analysis.

The PCR made use of 60 Vbeta and 13 Jbeta primers. Source study methods: A follow-up analysis tallied tens of millions of unique TCR beta chains, approximately 11 million shared. The protocol was immunoSEQ multiplex PCR, while the TCRdb copy is restricted to in-frame clones and leaves out a portion. Clonal size and the V and J genes are those of that table, whereas D and trimming came from the DNA. This table holds 60,000 to 70,000 clones, roughly 80% found once. Germline V lookup: CDR1 SGHRS, CDR2 YFSETQ. The CDR3 length is 13 residues. With V trimmed by 2 bases and J by 7 bases, 2 bases remained unmatched. This clone was counted once. The antigen is not known.

The chain links TRBV5-1 to TRBJ1-4; TRBD1 agrees at 7 bases. The receptor's source is a woman in her twenties or thirties in good health and CMV-seronegative. Material for sequencing was PBMCs. DNA of the CDR3: TGCGCCAGCAGCTTAGGGGGCGGTGAAAAACTGTTTTTT. It encodes CASSLGGGEKLFF.